This TCR beta chain was found in a study of molecular identifiers for immune sequencing clone quantification. Looking at the study overall: Split five ways in replicates, RNA from approximately 20,000 or 100,000 naive CD8 cells had four portions sequenced.

Bulk TCR libraries were made with methods that had been previously described and with listed TCR primers. In TCRdb, the PCR reads were re-called with MiXCR into one record per CDR3 protein. The sample lists around 480,000 distinct CDR3 sequences, about a fifth seen once, with under 0.85% in the top ten. This clonotype appeared a few times. Its antigen is as yet unknown. Whole-study results and caveats: Clonotypes topping 20 RNA copies carried over 97% of effector molecules but under 1% of naive ones.

This receptor was taken from a human donor in good health. Some libraries in this study had Jurkat cell RNA spiked in. Sequenced sample: naive CD8+ T cells from blood, with Jurkat cell RNA spiked in. Regarding subset: FACS-sorted CD8+CD4-CCR7+CD45RA+ naive T cells.

CDR3 DNA: TGTGCCAGCAGCTTAGCGGCGGCCGGCAATCAGCCCCAGCATTTT. It specifies CASSLAAAGNQPQHF. The chain joins TRBV11-2 to TRBJ1-5; D gene unclear. The CDR3 sequence is 15 residues long. V shed 1 base and J shed 2 bases, with 9 bases lying between them. Germline V lookup: CDR1 SGHAT, CDR2 FQNNGV.